These 29 T cell receptor beta chains originate from one sample sequenced in a study of spatial heterogeneity in lung cancer. Study-wide results and limits: Mutation counts in tumors were tracked by counts of expanded intratumoral alpha and beta TCRs.

TCRdb independently ran MiXCR on the 5' RACE reads; one entry per CDR3 protein. The sample lists roughly 5,900 distinct CDR3 sequences; about 6.7% were seen once. Time point: sample taken at primary tumor resection. No antigen has been assigned to these receptors. Material: lung tumor tissue, obtained at surgery. The receptors derive from a male donor with early-stage non-small cell lung cancer.

This clonotype is categorized as medium-sized (0.01 to 0.1%). The rearrangement joins TRBV11-2 to TRBJ1-6, with D perhaps matching TRBD1 (5 bases). Per the germline V gene, CDR1 is SGHAT and CDR2 is FQNNGV. This CDR3 contains 14 residues. The V end lost 5 bases, the J end lost 8 bases, and 13 bases lay between the germline ends. The CDR3 here is CASSPGHGYSPLHF. The CDR3 DNA sequence: TGTGCCAGCAGCCCCGGACACGGCTATTCACCCCTCCACTTT.

The DNA for the CDR3 is TGCAGCGTTTGGCAGAACACTGAAGCTTTCTTT. It translates to CSVWQNTEAFF. The V gene is TRBV29-1, the J gene TRBJ1-1; D gene ambiguous. From germline, CDR1 is SQVTM and CDR2 ANQGSEA. The CDR3 is 11 amino acids. V was shortened by 5 bases and J by 1 base, with 5 bases between the two germline ends.

This clonotype occurred a few times. The chain has TRBV7-6 and TRBJ2-1, with 9 bases that match TRBD2. There are 17 residues in the CDR3. Trimming took 7 bases from V and 5 from J; bases not matched to a gene: 15. The germline V gene encodes CDR1 SGHVS and CDR2 FNYEAQ. The DNA for the CDR3 is TGTGCCAGCACCGCCGAGGCTAGCGGGACCTTGAACAATGAGCAGTTCTTC. This sequence encodes CASTAEASGTLNNEQFF. The whole variable domain, remainder taken from reference TRBV7-6 and TRBJ2-1, is GAGVSQSPRYKVTKRGQDVALRCDPISGHVSLYWYRQALGQGPEFLTYFNYEAQQDKSGLPNDRFSAERPEGSISTLTIQRTEQRDSAMYRCASTAEASGTLNNEQFFGPGTRLTVL.

The chain couples TRBV5-6 to TRBJ1-1, with D maybe TRBD1 (5 bases). Germline V lookup: CDR1 SGHDT, CDR2 YYEEEE. The germline V and J ends were trimmed by 4 bases and 0 bases, with 13 bases remaining between them. The CDR3 sequence is 15 residues long. CDR3 DNA: TGTGCCAGCAGCCCTCTGAGGGGCGTGAACACTGAAGCTTTCTTT. As protein: CASSPLRGVNTEAFF.

Relative to its sample, this clonotype is medium-sized. The chain carries TRBV19 and TRBJ2-2; D is uncertain. V was trimmed by 1 base and J by 1 base, leaving 7 bases between them. The CDR3 is made up of 15 amino acids. Germline CDR1 and CDR2: LNHDA and SQIVND (reference sequence). The CDR3 nucleotides read TGTGCCAGTAGTATAGTTCCGGGGAACACCGGGGAGCTGTTTTTT. It codes for CASSIVPGNTGELFF.

This clonotype was picked up many times. The chain recombines TRBV6-6 with TRBJ1-5; D is ambiguous. Trimming stripped 2 bases from V and 0 bases from J, with 8 bases between. Germline V gives CDR1 MNHNY, CDR2 SVGAGI (reference sequence). The CDR3 runs 15 residues. The CDR3 protein is CASSYPRDSNQPQHF. The DNA of the CDR3 is TGTGCCAGCAGTTACCCAAGGGATAGCAATCAGCCCCAGCATTTT.

This clonotype rates as medium-sized (0.01 to 0.1%). The CDR3, as DNA: TGTGCCAGCAGCTTGAGACCGAGGGAGCAGTACTTC. It codes for CASSLRPREQYF. V usage is TRBV5-6 and J usage is TRBJ2-7; no clear D gene. The CDR3 runs to 12 residues. Trimming removed 1 base at V and 7 bases at J, with 9 bases between. Germline V gene lookup returns CDR1 SGHDT and CDR2 YYEEEE.

The chain has TRBV7-2 and TRBJ2-3, with a possible D match to TRBD1 (5 bases). The CDR3 extends over 15 amino acids. Looked up from germline, CDR1 is SGHTA and CDR2 is FQGNSA. V gave up 0 bases and J gave up 0 bases, with 7 bases separating them. The CDR3 reads CASSLAGLSTDTQYF. CDR3 DNA sequence: TGTGCCAGCAGCTTAGCGGGGCTGAGCACAGATACGCAGTATTTT.

By frequency in the sample, this clonotype is medium-sized (0.01 to 0.1%). The V gene is TRBV28, the J gene TRBJ2-7; TRBD1 matches at 9 bases. Looked up from germline, CDR1 is MDHEN and CDR2 is SYDVKM. The junction had 9 bases not matched to a gene; V was cut back by 4 bases and J by 2 bases. The CDR3 spans 16 residues. CDR3 nucleotides: TGTGCCAGCAGTTCCACGGGACAGGGTTCCCCCTACGAGCAGTACTTC. This gives the protein CASSSTGQGSPYEQYF.

This clonotype was seen repeatedly, ten times or more. This CDR3 reads CAWSEQGAVYGYTF. In nucleotides, the CDR3 is TGTGCCTGGAGTGAACAGGGGGCTGTCTATGGCTACACCTTC. The chain has TRBV30 and TRBJ1-2; 9 nucleotides align to TRBD1. Germline V gene sequence: CDR1 GTSNPN, CDR2 SVGIG (reference sequence). CDR3 length equals 14 residues. V was clipped by 1 base and J by 4 bases; unmatched bases: 4. The complete variable domain, with remaining parts taken from reference TRBV30 and TRBJ1-2, reads SQTIHQWPATLVQPVGSPLSLECTVEGTSNPNLYWYRQAAGRGLQLLFYSVGIGQISSEVPQNLSASRPQDRQFILSSKKLLLSDSGFYLCAWSEQGAVYGYTFGSGTRLTVV.

This clonotype is medium-sized. The CDR3 loop reads CASSTWTGDGYTF. The DNA of the CDR3 is TGTGCCAGCAGTACCTGGACAGGGGATGGCTACACCTTC. The V gene is TRBV6-6, the J gene TRBJ1-2, with 9 bases identical to TRBD1. Germline CDR1 MNHNY, CDR2 SVGAGI (reference sequence). J was trimmed by 6 bases and V by 5 bases; bases with no gene match: 4. The CDR3 extends over 13 amino acids.

Sample share makes this clonotype medium-sized. The chain has TRBV20-1 and TRBJ1-2; D unresolved. Trimming took 4 bases from V and 4 from J, leaving 13 bases between them. Per germline, CDR1 DFQATT and CDR2 SNEGSKA (reference sequence). CDR3 length: 13 amino acids. The CDR3 spells CSAIPEGVYGYTF. The CDR3 DNA follows: TGCAGTGCTATTCCCGAAGGAGTCTATGGCTACACCTTC.

Sample share makes this clonotype medium-sized. This chain joins TRBV9 and TRBJ2-7; D is undetermined. Germline V gives CDR1 SGDLS, CDR2 YYNGEE. Trimming pared 4 bases from V and 5 bases from J, leaving 13 bases between. The CDR3 extends over 13 amino acids. In DNA form, the CDR3 reads TGTGCCAGCAGCCCGTCAGGTGTCCACGAGCAGTACTTC. Amino acid sequence: CASSPSGVHEQYF. Full variable domain (rest looked up from reference TRBV9 and TRBJ2-7): DSGVTQTPKHLITATGQRVTLRCSPRSGDLSVYWYQQSLDQGLQFLIQYYNGEERAKGNILERFSAQQFPDLHSELNLSSLELGDSALYFCASSPSGVHEQYFGPGTRLTVT.

This clonotype is medium-sized (0.01 to 0.1%) by share. The chain employs TRBV4-3 and TRBJ1-1, with D tentatively TRBD1 (6 bases). The germline CDR1 and CDR2 sequences are LGHNA and YSLEER. This CDR3 region has 14 residues. Trimming removed 1 base from V and 7 bases from J, with 13 bases in between. The CDR3 DNA follows: TGCGCCAGCAGCCAAGGCCTGGGGGGCATTGAAGCTTTCTTT. Encoded protein: CASSQGLGGIEAFF.

The table lists this clonotype with a few counts. The chain uses TRBV5-6 and TRBJ1-6; D not resolved. Germline V CDR1 and CDR2: SGHDT, YYEEEE. The length of the CDR3 is 15 residues. V lost 0 bases to trimming and J lost 7 bases, with 11 bases between them. The CDR3 is CASSLGQTWNSPLHF. The CDR3 nucleotides are TGTGCCAGCAGCTTGGGGCAGACCTGGAATTCACCCCTCCACTTT.

This clonotype occurred many times. This chain uses TRBV5-1 with TRBJ2-3; D may be TRBD1 (6 bases). Trimming removed 4 bases from V and 14 bases from J, with 20 bases in between. Germline V lookup: CDR1 SGHRS, CDR2 YFSETQ. This CDR3 region has 13 residues. CDR3 nucleotides: TGCGCCAGCAGCCCCGAAACAGGGATTCGTTGGTATTTT. This encodes CASSPETGIRWYF.

This clonotype is categorized as medium-sized. This rearrangement joins TRBV3-1 to TRBJ2-5; 14 bases are a match to TRBD2. There are 17 residues in the CDR3. V was clipped by 4 bases and J by 1 base; unmatched bases: 5. Germline CDR1 reads LGHDT; CDR2 reads YNNKEL (reference sequence). CDR3 sequence (DNA): TGTGCCAGCAGCCGATTGACTAGCGGGGGGGTCCAAGAGACCCAGTACTTC. Translation: CASSRLTSGGVQETQYF.

This clonotype was counted at least ten times. V is TRBV7-9 and J is TRBJ2-1, with TRBD1 matching over 10 bases. The CDR3 extends over 16 amino acids. In germline, CDR1 is SEHNR, CDR2 FQNEAQ (reference sequence). The V gene end was trimmed by 2 bases and the J gene end by 8 bases; junction bases not matched to a gene: 9. The CDR3 is CASSLTGTGVEDEQFF. The CDR3 DNA reads TGTGCCAGCAGCTTAACCGGGACAGGGGTCGAGGATGAGCAGTTCTTC.

By share, this clonotype counts as medium-sized. The V and J genes are TRBV7-2 and TRBJ2-5; D possibly matches TRBD1 or TRBD2 (5 bases each). The CDR3 is 16 residues long. V was cut by 1 base and J by 5 bases, with 17 bases left in between. Per the germline V gene, CDR1 is SGHTA and CDR2 is FQGNSA. The CDR3 nucleotides are TGTGCCAGCAGCTTAGTGTTAGGGGACGGGTGGGAGACCCAGTACTTC. Its translation: CASSLVLGDGWETQYF.

This clonotype is medium-sized in the sample. The V and J genes are TRBV30 and TRBJ2-2, with D perhaps matching TRBD1 (6 bases). The CDR3 is 12 residues long. CDR1 is GTSNPN, CDR2 SVGIG, per germline (reference sequence). Between the trimmed V and J ends, which lost 5 bases and 6 bases, there was a span of 10 bases. The CDR3 coding sequence is TGTGCCTGGGGGGGCGTTTCCGGGGAGCTGTTTTTT. Translation: CAWGGVSGELFF.

In its sample, this clonotype is medium-sized (0.01 to 0.1%). The rearrangement joins TRBV7-2 to TRBJ2-1; D might be TRBD2 (7 bases). Trimming pared 4 bases from V and 9 bases from J, leaving 19 bases between. Per the germline V gene, CDR1 is SGHTA and CDR2 is FQGNSA. CDR3 length equals 15 residues. CDR3 in amino acids: CASSWAGGQVSEQFF. The DNA of the CDR3 is TGTGCCAGCAGCTGGGCCGGGGGGCAGGTTTCTGAGCAGTTCTTC. Drawing the rest from reference TRBV7-2 and TRBJ2-1, the complete variable domain is GAGVSQSPSNKVTEKGKDVELRCDPISGHTALYWYRQSLGQGLEFLIYFQGNSAPDKSGLPSDRFSAERTGGSVSTLTIQRTQQEDSAVYLCASSWAGGQVSEQFFGPGTRLTVL.

This clonotype is labeled as medium-sized. The chain has TRBV11-2 and TRBJ2-1; 11 bases agree with TRBD2. Unmatched junction bases numbered 7, after V lost 5 bases and J lost 4 bases. This CDR3 spans 16 amino acids. From germline, CDR1 is SGHAT and CDR2 FQNNGV. The chain's CDR3 is CASSTRTSGRYNEQFF. The CDR3 region has the DNA TGTGCCAGCAGCACACGGACTAGCGGGCGATACAATGAGCAGTTCTTC.

This clonotype is labeled medium-sized (0.01 to 0.1%). The chain uses TRBV4-1 and TRBJ1-4; a weak D match, TRBD1 (5 bases). This CDR3 is built from 17 residues. V lost 0 bases and J 8 bases, leaving 19 bases between the germline ends. Looked up from germline, CDR1 is MGHRA and CDR2 is YSYEKL. The DNA for the CDR3 is TGCGCCAGCAGCCAAGACTCTTCAACGCAGGGTCGGGAAAAACTGTTTTTT. Protein: CASSQDSSTQGREKLFF.

This clonotype is medium-sized (0.01 to 0.1%). The V gene is TRBV18, the J gene TRBJ2-2; no definite D call. Deletions cut 6 bases from V and 0 bases from J, with 8 bases between. Germline V CDR1 and CDR2: KGHSH, LQKENI. This CDR3 has 14 amino acids. The DNA of the CDR3 is TGTGCCAGCTCTATAGGTACGAACACCGGGGAGCTGTTTTTT. Translation: CASSIGTNTGELFF.

This clonotype is labeled medium-sized. This chain links TRBV30 with TRBJ2-3, with TRBD2 identical over 8 bases. Germline V gives CDR1 GTSNPN, CDR2 SVGIG (reference sequence). The ends lost 4 bases at V and 11 bases at J; junction bases unmatched: 11. The CDR3 covers 13 residues. CDR3 amino acids: CAWKGEAGVGQYF. CDR3 in DNA: TGTGCCTGGAAGGGGGAAGCGGGGGTCGGGCAGTATTTT. Looking up the rest from reference TRBV30 and TRBJ2-3 gives the full variable domain: SQTIHQWPATLVQPVGSPLSLECTVEGTSNPNLYWYRQAAGRGLQLLFYSVGIGQISSEVPQNLSASRPQDRQFILSSKKLLLSDSGFYLCAWKGEAGVGQYFGPGTRLTVL.

This clonotype is medium-sized. V is TRBV27 and J is TRBJ2-7; 9 positions match TRBD2. The CDR3 has 13 amino acids. V was pared by 7 bases and J by 6 bases, with 7 bases of the junction left unmatched. Germline V gene sequence: CDR1 MNHEY, CDR2 SMNVEV (reference sequence). The CDR3 DNA reads as TGTGCCAGCACTGGTCTAGCGGGACGCGAGCAGTACTTC. Translation: CASTGLAGREQYF.

The sample holds many counts of this clonotype. The chain recombines TRBV7-2 with TRBJ1-3; D call uncertain. V was trimmed by 1 base and J by 0 bases, leaving 4 bases between them. This CDR3 is built from 14 residues. Germline V gives CDR1 SGHTA, CDR2 FQGNSA. The CDR3 loop reads CASSLDSSGNTIYF. CDR3 nucleotide sequence: TGTGCCAGCAGCTTAGACAGCTCTGGAAACACCATATATTTT.

By share, this clonotype counts as medium-sized (0.01 to 0.1%). This chain joins TRBV9 and TRBJ2-7; D remains unclear. Germline assignment: CDR1 SGDLS and CDR2 YYNGEE. V was clipped by 4 bases and J by 1 base, with 12 bases between them. This CDR3 has 14 amino acids. CDR3: CASSKGSASYEQYF. As DNA, the CDR3 is TGTGCCAGCAGCAAGGGCTCCGCTTCCTACGAGCAGTACTTC.

By sample fraction, this clonotype is medium-sized. The V and J genes are TRBV12-3 or TRBV12-4 and TRBJ2-6; TRBD1 agrees at 8 bases. The CDR3 sequence is 15 residues long. The V gene end was trimmed by 6 bases and the J gene end by 11 bases; junction bases not matched to a gene: 12. The CDR3 reads CASSKQSTGEDVLTF. In nucleotides, the CDR3 is TGTGCCAGCAGCAAACAATCGACAGGGGAAGACGTCCTGACTTTC.